This entry features one TCR beta chain sequence. Antigen: not known. Per germline, CDR1 LGHNA and CDR2 YNFKEQ. The CDR3 totals 12 residues. V gave up 1 base and J gave up 7 bases, with 4 bases separating them. Donors were ostensibly healthy at sampling, although undocumented immune exposures were probable. Primers: 60 Vbeta forward and 13 Jbeta reverse. Original methodology: In a later analysis, some 10 million of 60 million to 80 million unique beta chains occurred in at least two donors. Data came from immunoSEQ multiplex PCR; TCRdb stores just in-frame clones and leaves some out. Clone size and the V and J calls come from that table; the DNA yielded D and trimming. The sample has under 170,000 clones, around 79% seen once. The data are from a study of cytomegalovirus exposure and HLA in healthy donors. Study results and caveats: As a later analysis showed, several of the most significant clusters appeared to be linked to common viral pathogens. Differences between HLA loci emerged in a later analysis of TCR association rates, with DRB1 most and HLA-C fewest.

The clonotype was recovered from a man aged 50 to 59 in good health and CMV-seropositive. Specimen: PBMCs. The chain combines TRBV4-2 with TRBJ2-2; D is unclear. For the CDR3, the DNA is TGTGCCAGCAGCCAAGGAGGCGGGGAGCTGTTTTTT. Residues: CASSQGGGELFF.